Below are 28 T cell receptor beta chains sequenced from a single sample in a study of T cell repertoires in cytomegalovirus infection. These receptors have no known antigen. TCRdb re-called the reads with MiXCR, one entry per CDR3 protein. This table holds about 52,000 distinct CDR3 sequences, about 19% found once. The sequences come from CD8+ T cells from cultured PBMCs, collected from culture after CMV antigen stimulation. The receptor source for this set is a human donor in good health (CMV status not recorded). Some clones in this sample may be carry-over from other donors' samples.

This clonotype was seen more than once but under ten times. V gene TRBV4-3 combines with J gene TRBJ2-1, with D possibly called TRBD1 or TRBD2 (5 bases each). The germline CDR1 and CDR2 sequences are LGHNA and YSLEER. The CDR3 consists of 17 residues. The V end lost 2 bases, the J end lost 3 bases, and 17 bases lay between the germline ends. CDR3 sequence (DNA): TGCGCCAGCAGCCAATCCATCCGGGACCTTAGCTACAATGAGCAGTTCTTC. Its protein is CASSQSIRDLSYNEQFF.

This clonotype has a handful of counts. This chain uses TRBV12-3 or TRBV12-4 with TRBJ1-1; 11 nucleotides line up with TRBD1. This CDR3 is built from 15 residues. V was clipped by 6 bases and J by 1 base; unmatched bases: 4. In DNA form, the CDR3 reads TGTGCCAGCAGGAGGGACAGGGGGTCGAACACTGAAGCTTTCTTT. Protein product: CASRRDRGSNTEAFF.

A few counts support this clonotype. The chain has TRBV6-6 and TRBJ2-7; TRBD2 aligns across 9 bases. The CDR3 runs 16 residues. CDR1 and CDR2 (germline): MNHNY, SVGAGI (reference sequence). J was trimmed by 3 bases and V by 0 bases; bases with no gene match: 6. The CDR3 loop reads CASSYSGLAGIYEQYF. The DNA of the CDR3 is TGTGCCAGCAGTTACTCGGGGCTAGCGGGGATCTACGAGCAGTACTTC.

This clonotype has more than one count but fewer than ten. The chain recombines TRBV6-1 with TRBJ1-1; D is possibly TRBD1 (5 bases). Per germline, CDR1 MNHNS and CDR2 SASEGT. Trimming pared 11 bases from V and 4 bases from J, leaving 14 bases between. This CDR3 comprises 12 residues. For the CDR3, the DNA is TGTGCCGTATGGTTCGGGACCACTGAAGCTTTCTTT. It translates to CAVWFGTTEAFF.

This chain links TRBV7-2 with TRBJ2-5; TRBD1 agrees at 9 bases. The CDR3 totals 15 residues. Germline V gene sequence: CDR1 SGHTA, CDR2 FQGNSA. Trimming took 4 bases from V and 2 from J; bases not matched to a gene: 5. CDR3 residues: CASSSYRGLQETQYF. CDR3 in DNA: TGTGCCAGCAGCTCATACAGGGGGCTGCAAGAGACCCAGTACTTC.

V is TRBV12-3 or TRBV12-4 and J is TRBJ2-5; TRBD2 agrees at 11 bases. V lost 3 bases and J lost 5; bases outside the gene matches: 2. The CDR3 spans 14 residues. The CDR3 DNA sequence: TGTGCCAGCAGTTTGAGACTAGCGGGGGAGACCCAGTACTTC. Amino acid sequence: CASSLRLAGETQYF.

This clonotype counts as medium-sized. The genes are TRBV27 and TRBJ1-1; D call uncertain. CDR1 and CDR2 (germline): MNHEY, SMNVEV (reference sequence). The V and J ends lost 4 bases and 10 bases respectively, with 16 bases between them. This CDR3 comprises 13 residues. Here the CDR3 DNA reads TGTGCCAGCAGTTCAGTTGGGATTTGGGGAGCTTTCTTT. The encoded protein is CASSSVGIWGAFF.

This sequence joins TRBV14 and TRBJ2-4; D is ambiguous. The germline V gene has CDR1 SGHDN and CDR2 FVKESK. The germline V and J ends were trimmed by 0 bases and 5 bases, with 8 bases remaining between them. CDR3 length equals 14 residues. CDR3 in amino acids: CASSQDFTENIQYF. In DNA form, the CDR3 reads TGTGCCAGCAGCCAAGATTTCACAGAAAACATTCAGTACTTC. Full variable domain (outside the CDR3, taken from reference TRBV14 and TRBJ2-4): EAGVTQFPSHSVIEKGQTVTLRCDPISGHDNLYWYRRVMGKEIKFLLHFVKESKQDESGMPNNRFLAERTGGTYSTLKVQPAELEDSGVYFCASSQDFTENIQYFGAGTRLSVL.

The rearrangement uses TRBV7-8 and TRBJ2-7, with D uncertain. Between the trimmed V and J ends, which lost 3 bases and 7 bases, there was a span of 13 bases. This CDR3 has 13 residues. Germline CDR1 reads SGHVS; CDR2 reads FQNEAQ. The CDR3 DNA reads TGTGCCAGCAGCTTCAACAGTGCCGGGGAGCAGTACTTC. Protein: CASSFNSAGEQYF.

Only a few counts were recorded for this clonotype. The V gene is TRBV7-2, the J gene TRBJ2-1; 8 bases line up with TRBD1. Germline V gene data show CDR1 as SGHTA and CDR2 as FQGNSA. The CDR3 has 17 amino acids. The J segment lost 10 bases and the V segment lost 2 bases, leaving 16 bases of the junction unmatched. The CDR3 DNA sequence: TGTGCCAGCAGCTTAAATCACGGACAGGGTACCCCCGGGGAGCAGTTCTTC. Translated: CASSLNHGQGTPGEQFF. Full variable domain (outside the CDR3, taken from reference TRBV7-2 and TRBJ2-1): GAGVSQSPSNKVTEKGKDVELRCDPISGHTALYWYRQSLGQGLEFLIYFQGNSAPDKSGLPSDRFSAERTGGSVSTLTIQRTQQEDSAVYLCASSLNHGQGTPGEQFFGPGTRLTVL.

The chain uses TRBV11-2 and TRBJ1-5; D is perhaps TRBD1 (5 bases). The CDR3 is 16 residues long. V shed 1 base and J shed 0 bases, with 10 bases lying between them. Germline CDR1 and CDR2: SGHAT and FQNNGV. The CDR3 loop is CASSLGAGHSNQPQHF. DNA of the CDR3: TGTGCCAGCAGCTTAGGGGCAGGGCATAGCAATCAGCCCCAGCATTTT.

This clonotype appeared a few times. The chain joins TRBV6-5 to TRBJ2-1, with D perhaps matching TRBD1 or TRBD2 (6 bases each). V gave up 4 bases and J gave up 0 bases, with 7 bases separating them. CDR3 length equals 14 residues. CDR1 MNHEY and CDR2 SVGAGI come from the germline V gene. The CDR3 sequence: CASSSGASYNEQFF. The CDR3 DNA reads TGTGCCAGCAGTTCGGGGGCCTCCTACAATGAGCAGTTCTTC.

The chain couples TRBV7-6 to TRBJ2-1, with D unresolved. Germline V CDR1 and CDR2: SGHVS, FNYEAQ. The germline V and J ends were trimmed by 0 bases and 6 bases, with 15 bases remaining between them. The CDR3 consists of 16 residues. CDR3 amino acids: CASSLATERALNEQFF. CDR3 nucleotide sequence: TGTGCCAGCAGCTTAGCGACGGAAAGGGCTCTCAATGAGCAGTTCTTC.

This clonotype has a handful of counts. The gene calls are TRBV4-1 and TRBJ2-2, with D tentatively TRBD1 (6 bases). The CDR3 is made up of 15 amino acids. Trimming removed 0 bases from V and 4 bases from J, with 9 bases in between. Looked up from germline, CDR1 is MGHRA and CDR2 is YSYEKL. This CDR3 reads CASSQDRGTTGELFF. CDR3 coding DNA: TGCGCCAGCAGCCAAGATAGGGGGACCACCGGGGAGCTGTTTTTT.

The rearrangement links TRBV12-5 to TRBJ2-7, with D possibly matching TRBD1 (6 bases). This CDR3 has 13 residues. V shed 5 bases and J shed 6 bases, with 14 bases lying between them. Per germline, CDR1 LGHNT and CDR2 FRNRAP. The DNA of the CDR3 is TGTGCTAGTGGTCTATACACAGGGAGCGAGCAGTACTTC. Its translation is CASGLYTGSEQYF.

There are a few counts of this clonotype. For the CDR3, the DNA is TGTGCCAGCAGTTACGCGAGACCCGGGACAGTTGACTATGGCTACACCTTC. The encoded protein is CASSYARPGTVDYGYTF. This chain joins TRBV6-5 and TRBJ1-2; 7 bases map to TRBD1. Unmatched junction bases numbered 12, after V lost 2 bases and J lost 3 bases. The CDR3 totals 17 residues. Germline V gene data show CDR1 as MNHEY and CDR2 as SVGAGI.

The chain has TRBV7-9 and TRBJ2-5; 8 nucleotides line up with TRBD1. In germline, CDR1 is SEHNR, CDR2 FQNEAQ (reference sequence). This CDR3 has 16 residues. The V gene end was trimmed by 5 bases and the J gene end by 5 bases; junction bases not matched to a gene: 13. CDR3 loop: CASSPFDRGDRETQYF. DNA of the CDR3: TGTGCCAGCAGCCCATTTGACAGGGGAGACAGGGAGACCCAGTACTTC.

The chain couples TRBV7-2 to TRBJ1-5, with unresolved D. Germline CDR1 and CDR2: SGHTA and FQGNSA. The V end lost 1 base, the J end lost 2 bases, and 12 bases lay between the germline ends. This CDR3 is built from 16 residues. For the CDR3, the DNA is TGTGCCAGCAGCTTAGACGGGCAGGCTGGCAATCAGCCCCAGCATTTT. This translates into CASSLDGQAGNQPQHF.

The table lists this clonotype with a few counts. J is TRBJ1-2 and V is TRBV7-8; 7 bases align to TRBD1. Germline lookup yields CDR1 SGHVS and CDR2 FQNEAQ. V lost 4 bases to trimming and J lost 7 bases; unmatched junction nucleotides: 9. The CDR3 covers 14 residues. The DNA of the CDR3 is TGTGCCAGCAGCTCCCGACAGGGACGTACTGGCTACACCTTC. Translating gives CASSSRQGRTGYTF.

The table lists this clonotype with a few counts. The J gene is TRBJ2-2, the V gene TRBV7-3; weak D call: TRBD2 (6 bases). From germline, CDR1 is SGHTA and CDR2 FQGTGA. The CDR3 spans 18 residues. V lost 4 bases and J 0 bases, leaving 18 bases between the germline ends. CDR3 DNA sequence: TGTGCCAGCAGCTACACACCCTACGGGGGAACGAACACCGGGGAGCTGTTTTTT. The encoded protein is CASSYTPYGGTNTGELFF.

The J gene is TRBJ1-4, the V gene TRBV13; TRBD1 matches 8 bases. Germline V gene lookup returns CDR1 PRHDT and CDR2 FYEKMQ (reference sequence). With V trimmed by 2 bases and J by 8 bases, 7 bases remained unmatched. The CDR3 spans 15 residues. The CDR3 DNA reads TGTGCCAGCAGCTTATCTGCAGGGGGCTCCGAAAAACTGTTTTTT. It encodes CASSLSAGGSEKLFF.

This rearrangement joins TRBV12-3 or TRBV12-4 to TRBJ1-2; D possibly corresponds to TRBD1 (6 bases). CDR3 length: 15 residues. V lost 5 bases and J lost 0, with 13 bases in between. CDR3 sequence: CASSPGTPANYGYTF. The CDR3 DNA sequence: TGTGCCAGCAGTCCCGGGACACCTGCTAACTATGGCTACACCTTC.

This clonotype has more than one count but fewer than ten. The chain recombines TRBV29-1 with TRBJ1-1; D may be TRBD1 (5 bases). The germline V gene encodes CDR1 SQVTM and CDR2 ANQGSEA. CDR3 length equals 14 residues. Deletions cut 4 bases from V and 1 base from J, with 13 bases between. CDR3 region: CSVGSLGPNTEAFF. The CDR3, as DNA: TGCAGCGTTGGATCGCTGGGACCGAACACTGAAGCTTTCTTT.

The chain uses TRBV12-3 or TRBV12-4 and TRBJ2-7; D gene ambiguous. This CDR3 is 13 amino acids long. The V end lost 3 bases, the J end lost 2 bases, and 8 bases lay between the germline ends. The CDR3 sequence is CASSFSGTYEQYF. The DNA of the CDR3 is TGTGCCAGCAGTTTTTCTGGGACCTACGAGCAGTACTTC.

The V and J genes are TRBV12-3 or TRBV12-4 and TRBJ1-2; the match to TRBD1 covers 9 bases. The CDR3 contains 14 residues. With V trimmed by 5 bases and J by 2 bases, 3 bases remained unmatched. In DNA, the CDR3 is TGTGCCAGCAGTCCCGGACAGGGGAACTATGGCTACACCTTC. Its translation: CASSPGQGNYGYTF.

This clonotype was detected only a few times. This rearrangement joins TRBV12-3 or TRBV12-4 to TRBJ1-1; D uncertain. The CDR3 runs to 12 residues. V lost 1 base, J lost 5 bases, and 5 bases lay in between. CDR3 sequence (DNA): TGTGCCAGCAGTTTAGGGAGGACTGAAGCTTTCTTT. Translated, it gives CASSLGRTEAFF.

The chain joins TRBV20-1 to TRBJ2-3; 7 bases align to TRBD2. The length of the CDR3 is 14 residues. Germline-derived CDR1 and CDR2 are DFQATT and SNEGSKA (reference sequence). J was trimmed by 4 bases and V by 5 bases; bases with no gene match: 9. The CDR3 DNA reads as TGCAGTGCTCCCCCCGGGGGAGGGGCAGATACGCAGTATTTT. Its translation: CSAPPGGGADTQYF.

This clonotype has just a few counts. This chain uses TRBV5-6 with TRBJ1-2, with 12 bases lining up with TRBD1. Unmatched junction bases numbered 12, after V lost 2 bases and J lost 7 bases. The CDR3 contains 17 residues. Germline V gene lookup returns CDR1 SGHDT and CDR2 YYEEEE. The CDR3 coding sequence is TGTGCCAGCAGCTTAGGGACAGGGGGCGCGTTGGTCGGTGGCTACACCTTC. It codes for CASSLGTGGALVGGYTF. The whole variable domain, remainder taken from reference TRBV5-6 and TRBJ1-2, is DAGVTQSPTHLIKTRGQQVTLRCSPKSGHDTVSWYQQALGQGPQFIFQYYEEEERQRGNFPDRFSGHQFPNYSSELNVNALLLGDSALYLCASSLGTGGALVGGYTFGSGTRLTVV.